This TCR beta chain was profiled in a study of OX40 agonist ivuxolimab in advanced cancers. Method: immunoSEQ multiplex PCR; TCRdb's copy keeps in-frame clones and lacks some. The top ten hold roughly 0.26% of the sample, which has more than 60,000 clones, 80% to 90% seen once. Trimming removed 6 bases from V and 6 bases from J, with 12 bases in between. The CDR3 loop spans 13 amino acids. The germline V gene encodes CDR1 SGHAT and CDR2 FQDESV (reference sequence). This rearrangement joins TRBV11-1 to TRBJ2-1; D perhaps matches TRBD1 (6 bases). The sequencing here drew on CD4+ or CD8+ T cells sorted from blood, taken in a trial of the OX40 agonist ivuxolimab. The TCR sequence derives from an adult with an advanced solid tumor such as melanoma, head and neck, liver or kidney cancer. The CDR3 nucleotides read TGTGCCAGCAGTGACAGGATGAGCAATGAGCAGTTCTTC. It codes for CASSDRMSNEQFF.